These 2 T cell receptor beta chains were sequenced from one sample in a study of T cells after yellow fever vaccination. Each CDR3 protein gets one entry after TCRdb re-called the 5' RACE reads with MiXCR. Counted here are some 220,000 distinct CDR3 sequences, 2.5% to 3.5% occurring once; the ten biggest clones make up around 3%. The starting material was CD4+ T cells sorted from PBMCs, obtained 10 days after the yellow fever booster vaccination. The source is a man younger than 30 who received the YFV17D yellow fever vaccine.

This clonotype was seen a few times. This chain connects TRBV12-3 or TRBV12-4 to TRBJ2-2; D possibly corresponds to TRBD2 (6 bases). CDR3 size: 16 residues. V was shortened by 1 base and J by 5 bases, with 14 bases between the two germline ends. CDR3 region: CASSLGRRETTGELFF. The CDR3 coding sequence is TGTGCCAGCAGTTTAGGCAGGAGGGAAACAACCGGGGAGCTGTTTTTT.

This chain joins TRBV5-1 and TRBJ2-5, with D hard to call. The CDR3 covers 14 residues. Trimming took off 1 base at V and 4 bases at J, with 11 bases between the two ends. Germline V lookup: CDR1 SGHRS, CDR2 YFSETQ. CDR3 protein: CASSLPSTGETQYF. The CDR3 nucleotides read TGCGCCAGCAGCTTGCCGTCGACGGGAGAGACCCAGTACTTC.